Listed below are T cell receptor beta chains from one sample, sequenced in a study of breast tumors, draining lymph nodes, adjacent tissues. MiXCR, applied by TCRdb to the multiplex PCR reads, yields one record per CDR3 protein. Among about 150,000 distinct CDR3 sequences listed, approximately 20% were seen once. The sample comprised axillary lymph node tissue. Receptor source: a female donor with breast cancer. Some clones in this sample may be carry-over from other donors' samples. CDR3s leave out the opening cysteine and the closing phenylalanine or tryptophan.

TRBJ2-1 TRBV7-8 ASSLPRAGRAYNEQF
TRBJ2-2 TRBV6-2/TRBV6-3 ASSRLAGGAGELF
TRBJ2-6 TRBV6-2/TRBV6-3 ASSDPANFNVLT
TRBJ2-7 TRBV6-6 ASSPPRQGGYEQY
TRBJ2-1 TRBV15 ATSRPGTTNNEQF
TRBJ2-1 TRBV13 ASSFGRAGVPTDEQF
TRBJ1-2 TRBV20-1 SARDRGRYGYT
TRBJ2-2 TRBV6-1 ATKRGVWGSGELF
TRBJ2-7 TRBV29-1 SDPATEGLAPSYEQY
TRBJ2-7 TRBV15 ATSRDKLAEREQY
TRBJ2-7 TRBV19 ASRQVAGQGVRY
TRBJ2-3 TRBV6-5 ASSYSTPGGHGTDTQY
TRBJ1-5 TRBV28 ASSQQGDSNQPQH
TRBJ2-2 TRBV15 ATSKKTKLALTGELF
TRBJ2-1 TRBV27 ASSLGREGLNNEQF
TRBJ2-5 TRBV5-1 ASSLDGTGQETQY
TRBJ2-3 TRBV20-1 SASAPTSGRDTQY
TRBJ2-1 TRBV7-2 ASSLQRGTYNEQF
TRBJ2-7 TRBV11-2 ASSQRDRSSYEQY
TRBJ2-7 TRBV18 ASSPTGSPYEQY
TRBJ2-2 TRBV4-2 ASSQIRGLAGRMTGELF
TRBJ2-5 TRBV15 ATSRKRTSGQETQY
TRBJ2-2 TRBV5-6 ASSNPGLAGGPELF
TRBJ2-7 TRBV5-8 ASSSGQGPYEQY
TRBJ2-1 TRBV15 ATSRGTEEYNEQF
TRBJ2-7 TRBV19 ASSPGHSYYEQY
TRBJ1-4 TRBV28 ASSLLTSTNEKPF
TRBJ2-1 TRBV20-1 SVEGDEQF
TRBJ2-7 TRBV28 ASSGTAEYYEQY
TRBJ2-7 TRBV2 ASRAGVYEQY
TRBJ1-1 TRBV30 AWSWRPDTEAF
TRBJ2-6 TRBV2 ASSRTDSGANVLT
TRBJ1-2 TRBV28 ASSSPGGGNYGYT